This TCR beta chain was identified during a study of T-cell reconstitution after alpha-beta-depleted transplantation in children. Notes on this clonotype: What it recognizes is unknown.

Study-wide results and caveats: The origin of high day-60 TCRbeta diversity in some patients lay in surviving recipient T cells and thymic progenitors. There were reportedly several hundred expanded graft clones from which alpha-beta T cells came about two months after transplant. Counts and diversity of T cells one year after transplant came mostly from newly produced T cells.

The library targeted TCRbeta and was prepared with unique molecular identifiers. One entry per CDR3 protein results from TCRdb running MiXCR on the PCR reads. The sample lists around 370,000 distinct CDR3 sequences; 15% to 20% were seen once. V lost 6 bases and J lost 5; bases outside the gene matches: 6. The CDR3 spans 14 residues. Specimen: PBMCs, mostly from graft donor cells, collected 360 days after TCRalphabeta/CD19-depleted stem cell transplant. This clonotype originated in a male patient between 2 and 10 years old who had a stem cell transplant for acute lymphoblastic leukemia, so the T cells may come from the graft donor. This rearrangement joins TRBV12-3 or TRBV12-4 to TRBJ2-2; 7 bases are shared with TRBD1. As DNA, the CDR3 is TGTGCCAGCAGACACGGGACAGCAACCGGGGAGCTGTTTTTT. Protein: CASRHGTATGELFF.